This is a list of T cell receptor beta chains from one sample in a study of human T cells and chemical hapten exposure. TCRdb reprocessed the RACE reads via MiXCR and lists one record per CDR3 protein. The table includes about 190,000 distinct CDR3 sequences, 24% detected once. The material was whole blood, obtained in connection with sensitization to the hapten diphenylcyclopropenone (DPC). These receptors were obtained from a woman aged 40 to 50 with alopecia areata. Some clones in this sample may be carry-over from other donors' samples. Both conserved end residues are part of each CDR3. A D gene is named only where the DNA matches it firmly. Clone size is not always given. Where it is, it says once, few, many or a class for expanded clones.

D: TRBD1; size: NA; V: TRBV6-5; J: TRBJ1-2; DNA: TGTGCCAGCAGATTGACAGGGATGGACTATGGCTACACCTTC; CDR3: CASRLTGMDYGYTF
D: TRBD1; size: few; V: TRBV7-3; J: TRBJ1-6; DNA: TGTGCCAGCAGCTTAACGGGGACAGGGAGATCACCCCTCCACTTT; CDR3: CASSLTGTGRSPLHF
D: TRBD2; size: few; V: TRBV12-3/TRBV12-4; J: TRBJ2-7; DNA: TGTGCCAGCAGGTCTAGCGGGGCCTCCTACGAGCAGTACTTC; CDR3: CASRSSGASYEQYF
D: NA; size: NA; V: TRBV3-1; J: TRBJ1-1; DNA: TGTGCCAGCAGCCAAGCCAACACTGAAGCTTTCTTT; CDR3: CASSQANTEAFF
D: NA; size: once; V: TRBV12-3/TRBV12-4; J: TRBJ2-3; DNA: TGTGCCAGCAGCCCTCGGGAGGGCCACAGGGGGACGCAGTATTTT; CDR3: CASSPREGHRGTQYF
D: NA; size: NA; V: TRBV20-1; J: TRBJ2-5; DNA: TGCAGTGCTTATCGACGAGTGAGGACCCAAGAGACCCAGTACTTC; CDR3: CSAYRRVRTQETQYF
D: NA; size: few; V: TRBV4-3; J: TRBJ2-3; DNA: TGCGCCAGCAGCCAAGATCGGGGACTTCGCACAGATACGCAGTATTTT; CDR3: CASSQDRGLRTDTQYF
D: NA; size: NA; V: TRBV20-1; J: TRBJ1-1; DNA: TGCAGTGCTAGAGAGGGGAGAGGGGGTTCCCAAGCTTTCTTT; CDR3: CSAREGRGGSQAFF
D: NA; size: NA; V: TRBV28; J: TRBJ2-7; DNA: TGTGCCAGCAGTTTAACTAGGGGCGAGCAGTACTTC; CDR3: CASSLTRGEQYF
D: TRBD1; size: few; V: TRBV5-6; J: TRBJ2-5; DNA: TGTGCCAGCAGCTTGGCGGGACAGATTTCCCAAGAGACCCAGTACTTC; CDR3: CASSLAGQISQETQYF
D: NA; size: few; V: TRBV20-1; J: TRBJ2-5; DNA: TGCAGTGCTACCATCCGAGGGACTTTGTTAGGGACCCAGTACTTC; CDR3: CSATIRGTLLGTQYF
D: NA; size: NA; V: TRBV18; J: TRBJ1-5; DNA: TGTGCCAGCTCACCGGACTACAATCAGCCCCAGCATTTT; CDR3: CASSPDYNQPQHF
D: NA; size: few; V: TRBV29-1; J: TRBJ2-2; DNA: TGCAGCGTTTCCAGGGAGAACAGGGAGCTGTTTTTT; CDR3: CSVSRENRELFF
D: NA; size: few; V: TRBV5-1; J: TRBJ2-1; DNA: TGCGCCAGCAGCCGCGGGGAATACAATGAGCAGTTCTTC; CDR3: CASSRGEYNEQFF
D: TRBD2; size: once; V: TRBV27; J: TRBJ2-1; DNA: TGTGCCAGCAGGGTGACTAGCGGGAATGAGCAGTTCTTC; CDR3: CASRVTSGNEQFF
D: TRBD1; size: NA; V: TRBV3-1; J: TRBJ1-1; DNA: TGTGCCAGCAGCCAAGACGTCCCAGGGGGCGCGTACACTGAAGCTTTCTTT; CDR3: CASSQDVPGGAYTEAFF
D: TRBD1; size: few; V: TRBV29-1; J: TRBJ2-3; DNA: TGCAGCGTGGGAAGGACAGGAGGCACAGATACGCAGTATTTT; CDR3: CSVGRTGGTDTQYF
D: TRBD2; size: few; V: TRBV5-1; J: TRBJ2-1; DNA: TGCGCCAGCAGCCAGGGACTACCAGTTCCATACAATGAGCAGTTCTTC; CDR3: CASSQGLPVPYNEQFF
D: TRBD2; size: few; V: TRBV20-1; J: TRBJ2-7; DNA: TGCAGTGCTAGCGGGAGGCCCTGGGGTGAGCAGTACTTC; CDR3: CSASGRPWGEQYF
D: TRBD1; size: few; V: TRBV24-1; J: TRBJ1-2; DNA: TGTGCCACCAGTTCGGACAGGGCAGGCGGCTACACCTTC; CDR3: CATSSDRAGGYTF
D: NA; size: many; V: TRBV7-6; J: TRBJ1-1; DNA: TGTGCCAGCAGCCCGACAAAGAACACTGAAGCTTTCTTT; CDR3: CASSPTKNTEAFF
D: TRBD2; size: few; V: TRBV4-3; J: TRBJ2-1; DNA: TGCGCCAGCAGCACCCGACTAGCGGGAGAGCAGTTCTTC; CDR3: CASSTRLAGEQFF